Listed below are T cell receptor beta chains from one sample, sequenced in a study of blood T cell repertoires in COVID-19. Clones were sequenced by immunoSEQ multiplex PCR, and TCRdb holds only the in-frame ones, with some missing. The data show approximately 240,000 clones, about nine tenths seen once. Specimen: PBMCs or T cells enriched from blood (not recorded which). These receptor sequences come from a woman younger than 35 who had recovered from COVID-19. Both conserved end residues are trimmed from each CDR3. Size values are once, few and many counts, or a class for expanded clones, and some rows have none.

V	J	size	CDR3
TRBV9	TRBJ1-1	NA	ASSVSGANTEAF
TRBV7-9	TRBJ1-1	NA	ASNYPLAGVNTEAF
TRBV13	TRBJ1-2	NA	ASSFTDRTDYGYT
TRBV28	TRBJ2-1	NA	ASSFREPYNEQF
TRBV5-6	TRBJ2-1	NA	ASGLSTLYNEQF
TRBV15	TRBJ1-4	NA	ATSRVRGSTNEKLF
TRBV7-9	TRBJ2-1	NA	ASSFILQNYNEQF
TRBV4-3	TRBJ1-1	NA	ASSQVGQGEAF
TRBV6-1	TRBJ2-3	NA	ASSGLAGEVTDTQY
TRBV5-5	TRBJ1-3	NA	ASATFTGLLRNTIY
TRBV27	TRBJ2-7	many	ASSLGRAYEQY
TRBV7-2	TRBJ1-4	NA	ASSTTGGLGEKLF
TRBV3-1/TRBV3-2	TRBJ2-7	NA	ASSQDPGFTYEQY
TRBV28	TRBJ1-4	NA	ASSRAGQGATNEKLF
TRBV20-1	TRBJ2-7	NA	SASGPAYEQY
TRBV3-1/TRBV3-2	TRBJ2-1	NA	ASSQRQLGEQF
TRBV7-2	TRBJ2-4	NA	ASSFDQGAKNIQY
TRBV29-1	TRBJ2-3	NA	SVDVDTQY
TRBV7-2	TRBJ2-5	NA	ASSLAPEYQETQY
TRBV5-4	TRBJ1-2	few	ASSDYFGGYT
TRBV9	TRBJ1-5	NA	ASSASGQRNQPQH
TRBV9	TRBJ2-2	NA	ASSTDRYTGELF
TRBV5-6	TRBJ1-2	NA	ASSLGSNYGYT
TRBV2	TRBJ2-7	NA	ACRGKVSYEQY
TRBV12-3/TRBV12-4	TRBJ1-2	NA	ASSNTGDYGYT
TRBV7-9	TRBJ2-7	NA	ASSTALRDPRVEQY
TRBV5-6	TRBJ1-4	once	ASSWQGEEDEKLF
TRBV5-4	TRBJ2-1	NA	ASRFTNGDEQF
TRBV19	TRBJ1-1	NA	ASILGGEMNTEAF
TRBV9	TRBJ2-3	NA	ASSSRDKITDTQY
TRBV7-6	TRBJ1-6	NA	ASSREAGTVYNSPLH
TRBV6-5	TRBJ1-5	NA	ASSMYGGDQPQH
TRBV5-4	TRBJ1-6	NA	ASRNRLLSNSPLH
TRBV7-9	TRBJ1-4	NA	ASSLGDRDTNEKLF
TRBV19	TRBJ1-2	NA	ASSDRDYGYT
TRBV19	TRBJ2-4	NA	ASSRGQGLVKGIQY
TRBV9	TRBJ2-3	NA	ASSVLGHPTDTQY
TRBV29-1	TRBJ2-2	NA	SVWSMGEGTGELF
TRBV5-5	TRBJ1-5	NA	ASSLWREGPQH
TRBV14	TRBJ1-2	NA	ASSPDRGGYGYT